A selection of T cell receptor beta chains follows, all from one sample in a study of T cell repertoires in cytomegalovirus infection. Their recognized antigens are unknown. TCRdb re-analysed the reads in MiXCR, keeping a single row per CDR3 protein. The sample includes about 330,000 distinct CDR3 sequences, nearly 35% of them seen just once. Material: cultured PBMCs, obtained from culture after CMV antigen stimulation. These receptors originate from a human donor in good health (CMV status not recorded). Some clones in this sample may be carry-over from other donors' samples. The CDR3 runs from the conserved cysteine through the conserved F or W. Each record gives: D gene, clone size, V gene, J gene, CDR3 DNA, CDR3 protein. The D gene is left open where the match is weak. The size field is filled for only some rows; it gives once, few, many or a size class.

NA,many,TRBV6-1,TRBJ1-1,TGTGCCAGCAGTCTGCGGACATACGAGACTGAAGCTTTCTTT,CASSLRTYETEAFF
NA,few,TRBV12-3/TRBV12-4,TRBJ1-2,TGTGCCAGCAGTTTCGGGCAGGGATGGGGCTACACCTTC,CASSFGQGWGYTF
TRBD2,few,TRBV6-2/TRBV6-3,TRBJ2-3,TGTGCCAGCAGTCGTAGCGGGAGGGCCCACGGAGATACGCAGTATTTT,CASSRSGRAHGDTQYF
NA,NA,TRBV11-2,TRBJ2-1,TGTGCCAGCAGCTTCTTGGGGTGGACGGACAATGAGCAGTTCTTC,CASSFLGWTDNEQFF
NA,many,TRBV7-2,TRBJ1-4,TGTGCCAGCAGCTTACAATCGGGGGGCCTTGAAAAACTGTTTTTT,CASSLQSGGLEKLFF
NA,NA,TRBV11-3,TRBJ2-3,TGTGCCAGCAGCATAGGGGGAGGCCATACGCAGTATTTT,CASSIGGGHTQYF
TRBD2,NA,TRBV7-6,TRBJ2-2,TGTGCCAGCAGTCAACTTACAAGCGGGGCGAACACCGGGGAGCTGTTTTTT,CASSQLTSGANTGELFF
NA,NA,TRBV11-2,TRBJ1-1,TGTGCCAGCAGCTTAGTTCGCAACCTGAACACTGAAGCTTTCTTT,CASSLVRNLNTEAFF
NA,few,TRBV12-3/TRBV12-4,TRBJ1-2,TGTGCCAGCAGTTTAATGGGCCTCTATGGCTACACCTTC,CASSLMGLYGYTF
NA,NA,TRBV29-1,TRBJ1-1,TGCAGCGTTTGTACTGGGTTAGGGGCTGAAGCTTTCTTT,CSVCTGLGAEAFF
NA,few,TRBV6-1,TRBJ1-2,TGTGCCAGCAGTAACCAGGGGTATGGCTACACCTTC,CASSNQGYGYTF
NA,NA,TRBV4-2,TRBJ1-3,TGTGCCAGCAGCCAAGATCGGGACCTCTCTGGAAACACCATATATTTT,CASSQDRDLSGNTIYF
TRBD2,NA,TRBV27,TRBJ2-3,TGTGCCAGCAGTCTACCGGGGACTAGCGGACCTTTAGACTCAGATACGCAGTATTTT,CASSLPGTSGPLDSDTQYF
TRBD2,NA,TRBV25-1,TRBJ2-1,TGTGCCAGCACTAGCGGGCTAGGGAAGCAGTTCTTC,CASTSGLGKQFF
TRBD1,NA,TRBV27,TRBJ1-1,TGTGCCAGCACCTCGGACAGGGGAAACACTGAAGCTTTCTTT,CASTSDRGNTEAFF
NA,many,TRBV12-3/TRBV12-4,TRBJ1-4,TGTGCCAGCAGCAACAGTGGGCCACTTGCAACTAATGAAAAACTGTTTTTT,CASSNSGPLATNEKLFF
TRBD2,NA,TRBV7-6,TRBJ2-1,TGTGCCAGCAGCCCTGGGACTAGCCATGAGCAGTTCTTC,CASSPGTSHEQFF
TRBD1,many,TRBV6-2/TRBV6-3,TRBJ1-1,TGTGCCAGCAGCAGAAGGGGGCGCGGGGGGATGAACACTGAAGCTTTCTTT,CASSRRGRGGMNTEAFF